The source of this T cell receptor beta chain is a study of naive and memory T cell subsets. Overnight CMV lysate stimulation of fresh PBMCs defined donor CMV status by CD4+ IFNgamma. This clonotype was seen only a few times. Its target is not known. The beta constant-region primer was an equimolar mix of two oligonucleotides covering TRBC1 and TRBC2. An oligonucleotide with the SP2 primer and a 12-nucleotide UMI was ligated to the cDNA 3' end. TCRdb fed the UMI-ligation and nested PCR reads into MiXCR, producing one record per CDR3 protein. The table records approximately 85,000 distinct CDR3 sequences, roughly 7% of them present only once. CDR3 size: 12 residues. V was trimmed by 2 bases and J by 3 bases, leaving 3 bases between them. Per germline, CDR1 MNHEY and CDR2 SVGEGT. Study-level points and caveats: There was no ground truth to check naive and memory subset results. In naive cells, over 95% of TCR sequences were seen only once.

This TCR derives from a human donor in good health. The V and J genes are TRBV6-2 or TRBV6-3 and TRBJ2-3, with unresolved D. Sequenced material: central memory CD4+ T cells from blood. CDR3 sequence: CASSYPTDTQYF. Written as DNA, the CDR3 is TGTGCCAGCAGTTACCCAACAGATACGCAGTATTTT.